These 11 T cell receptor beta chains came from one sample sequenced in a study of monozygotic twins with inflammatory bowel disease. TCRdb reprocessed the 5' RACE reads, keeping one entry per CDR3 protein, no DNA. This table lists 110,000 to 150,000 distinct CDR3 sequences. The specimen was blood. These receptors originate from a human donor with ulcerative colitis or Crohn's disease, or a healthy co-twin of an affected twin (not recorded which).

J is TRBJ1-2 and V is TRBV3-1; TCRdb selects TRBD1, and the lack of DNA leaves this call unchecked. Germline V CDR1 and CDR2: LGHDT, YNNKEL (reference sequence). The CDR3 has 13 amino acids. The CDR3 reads CASSRDVNYGYTF.

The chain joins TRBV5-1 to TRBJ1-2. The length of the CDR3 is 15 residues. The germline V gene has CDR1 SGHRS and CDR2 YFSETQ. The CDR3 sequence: CASSSDRRTNYGYTF.

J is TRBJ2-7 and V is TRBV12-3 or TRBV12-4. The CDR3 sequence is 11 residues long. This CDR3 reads CASSLRAEQYF.

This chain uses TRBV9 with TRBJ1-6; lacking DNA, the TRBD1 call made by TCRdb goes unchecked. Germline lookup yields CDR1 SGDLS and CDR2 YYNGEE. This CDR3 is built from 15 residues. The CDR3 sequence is CASGLGTAYNSPLHF.

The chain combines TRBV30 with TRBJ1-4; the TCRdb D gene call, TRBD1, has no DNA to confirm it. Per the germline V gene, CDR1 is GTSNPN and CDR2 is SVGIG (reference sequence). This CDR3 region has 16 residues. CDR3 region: CAWRETGRSTNEKLFF.

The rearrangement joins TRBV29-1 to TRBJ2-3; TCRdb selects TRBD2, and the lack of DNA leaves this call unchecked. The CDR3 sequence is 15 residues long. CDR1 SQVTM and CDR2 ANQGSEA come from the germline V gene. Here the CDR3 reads CSVEREGPRTDTQYF.

CDR3 sequence reads: CASSLGRGNNQPQHF. V gene TRBV7-9 combines with J gene TRBJ1-5; without DNA, the TCRdb call of TRBD1 cannot be checked. CDR3 length: 15 residues. Looked up from germline, CDR1 is SEHNR and CDR2 is FQNEAQ (reference sequence).

CDR3 sequence: CASSSGLAGYQETQYF. The V gene is TRBV7-7, the J gene TRBJ2-5; the D call of TRBD2 rests on TCRdb alone, since no DNA is present to check it. Per germline, CDR1 SSHAT and CDR2 FNYEAQ (reference sequence). The CDR3 is made up of 16 amino acids.

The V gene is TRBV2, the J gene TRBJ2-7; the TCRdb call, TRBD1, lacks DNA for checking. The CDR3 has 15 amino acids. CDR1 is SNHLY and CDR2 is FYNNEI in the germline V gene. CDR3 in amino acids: CASSQQGVVSYEQYF.

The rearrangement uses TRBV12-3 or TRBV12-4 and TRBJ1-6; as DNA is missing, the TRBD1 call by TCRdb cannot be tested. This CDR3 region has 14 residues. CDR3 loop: CASSPGQLYSPLHF.

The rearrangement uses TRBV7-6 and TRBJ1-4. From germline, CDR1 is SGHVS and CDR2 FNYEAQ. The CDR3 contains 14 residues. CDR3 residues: CASSLGHYNEKLFF.